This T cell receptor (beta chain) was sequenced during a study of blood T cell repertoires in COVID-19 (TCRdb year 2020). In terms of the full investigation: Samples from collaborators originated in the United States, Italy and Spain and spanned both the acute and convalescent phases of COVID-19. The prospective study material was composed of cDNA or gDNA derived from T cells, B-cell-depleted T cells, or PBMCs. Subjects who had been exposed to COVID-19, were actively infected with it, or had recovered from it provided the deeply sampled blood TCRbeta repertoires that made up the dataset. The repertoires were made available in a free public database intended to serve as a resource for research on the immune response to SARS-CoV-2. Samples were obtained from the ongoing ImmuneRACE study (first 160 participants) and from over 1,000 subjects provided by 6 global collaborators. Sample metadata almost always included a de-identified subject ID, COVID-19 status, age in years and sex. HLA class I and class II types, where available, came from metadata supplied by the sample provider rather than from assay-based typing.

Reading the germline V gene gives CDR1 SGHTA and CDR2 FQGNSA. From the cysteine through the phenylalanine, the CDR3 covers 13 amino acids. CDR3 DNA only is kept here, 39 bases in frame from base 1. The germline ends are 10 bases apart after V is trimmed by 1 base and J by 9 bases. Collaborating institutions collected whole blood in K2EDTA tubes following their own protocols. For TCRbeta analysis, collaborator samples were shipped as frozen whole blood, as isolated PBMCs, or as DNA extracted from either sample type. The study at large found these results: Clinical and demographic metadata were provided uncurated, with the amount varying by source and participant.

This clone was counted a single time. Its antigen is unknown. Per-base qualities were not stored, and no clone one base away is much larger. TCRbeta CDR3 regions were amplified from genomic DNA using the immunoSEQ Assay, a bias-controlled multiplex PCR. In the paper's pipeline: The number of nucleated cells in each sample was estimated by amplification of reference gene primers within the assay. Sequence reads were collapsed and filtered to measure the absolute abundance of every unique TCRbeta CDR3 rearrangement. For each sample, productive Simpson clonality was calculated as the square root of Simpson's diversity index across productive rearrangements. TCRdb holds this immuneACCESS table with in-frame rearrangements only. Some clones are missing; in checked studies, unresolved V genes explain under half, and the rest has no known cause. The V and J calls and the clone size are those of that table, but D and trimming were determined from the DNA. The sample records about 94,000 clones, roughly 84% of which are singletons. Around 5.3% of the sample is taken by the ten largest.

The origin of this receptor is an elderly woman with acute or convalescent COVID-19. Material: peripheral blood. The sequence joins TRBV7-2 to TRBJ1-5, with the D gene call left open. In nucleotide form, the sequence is TGTGCCAGCAGCTTAGGGCTGAGGGTGCCCCAGCATTTT. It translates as CASSLGLRVPQHF.